The 18 T cell receptor beta chains listed next were all sequenced from one sample in a study of identical twins. TCRdb passed the 5' RACE reads through MiXCR, listing each CDR3 protein once. This table has 500,000 to 600,000 distinct CDR3 sequences, roughly a fifth appearing once. These same records also appear under a second study, on T cells expressing NK-cell markers.

The sample was CD4+ T cells sorted from blood. These TCRs come from a woman aged 18-30 years in good health.

The J gene is TRBJ1-5, the V gene TRBV19; no firm D call. This CDR3 contains 14 residues. The V end lost 3 bases, the J end lost 2 bases, and 8 bases lay between the germline ends. Germline CDR1 is LNHDA and CDR2 is SQIVND (reference sequence). CDR3 sequence: CASSIQRGNQPQHF. The CDR3 DNA reads TGTGCCAGTAGTATTCAAAGGGGCAATCAGCCCCAGCATTTT.

This clonotype was seen a few times. This rearrangement joins TRBV7-2 to TRBJ1-2; weak D call: TRBD1 (6 bases). Trimming pared 6 bases from V and 3 bases from J, leaving 11 bases between. Germline V CDR1 and CDR2: SGHTA, FQGNSA. The CDR3 is 13 amino acids. In nucleotides, the CDR3 is TGTGCCAGCAGGCCGGGGGGCTACTATGGCTACACCTTC. This codes for CASRPGGYYGYTF.

The chain couples TRBV24-1 to TRBJ2-7; D remains unclear. This CDR3 is built from 17 residues. Germline V CDR1 and CDR2: KGHDR, SFDVKD. V was pared by 0 bases and J by 0 bases, with 14 bases between. The CDR3 is CATSDLLPGPSSYEQYF. The CDR3 nucleotides are TGTGCCACCAGTGATTTGCTTCCGGGCCCAAGCTCCTACGAGCAGTACTTC.

The chain uses TRBV5-1 and TRBJ2-1; 10 bases are shared with TRBD2. The CDR3 consists of 18 residues. Germline V CDR1 and CDR2: SGHRS, YFSETQ. The V segment lost 0 bases and the J segment 7 bases; nucleotides outside the gene matches: 13. The CDR3 is CASSLVGLAGATGNEQFF. In nucleotides, the CDR3 is TGCGCCAGCAGCTTGGTCGGGCTAGCGGGAGCCACCGGGAATGAGCAGTTCTTC.

The rearrangement joins TRBV29-1 to TRBJ2-7; 8 bases align to TRBD2. J was trimmed by 2 bases and V by 7 bases; bases with no gene match: 1. Germline V lookup: CDR1 SQVTM, CDR2 ANQGSEA. The CDR3 has 11 residues. For the CDR3, the DNA is TGCAGCGCGGGGGGGCCCTACGAGCAGTACTTC. Its protein product is CSAGGPYEQYF.

The J gene is TRBJ1-2, the V gene TRBV6-1, with D hard to call. Germline V lookup: CDR1 MNHNS, CDR2 SASEGT. V was cut by 8 bases and J by 4 bases, with 17 bases left in between. The CDR3 totals 14 residues. CDR3 residues: CASVTRTGGYGYTF. CDR3 bases: TGTGCCAGCGTGACGCGGACGGGCGGCTATGGCTACACCTTC.

The V gene is TRBV5-1, the J gene TRBJ2-7; D not certain. The V gene's germline CDR1 is SGHRS and CDR2 YFSETQ. This CDR3 comprises 14 residues. V gave up 2 bases and J gave up 5 bases, with 14 bases separating them. The CDR3: CASSFDTTPNEQYF. CDR3 nucleotide sequence: TGCGCCAGCAGCTTTGACACTACTCCTAACGAGCAGTACTTC.

The CDR3, as DNA: TGTGCCAGCAGCTTAGGTGGGGGCCTCTCCTACAATGAGCAGTTCTTC. It is translated as CASSLGGGLSYNEQFF. The rearrangement joins TRBV7-2 to TRBJ2-1; tentatively, D is TRBD1 (6 bases). Per the germline V gene, CDR1 is SGHTA and CDR2 is FQGNSA. V shed 1 base and J shed 0 bases, with 10 bases lying between them. The CDR3 runs to 16 residues.

This clonotype was seen a few times. J is TRBJ2-3 and V is TRBV20-1; D may match TRBD1 or TRBD2 (5 bases each). The V end was cut by 6 bases, the J end by 2 bases, with 9 bases between. Germline V gene sequence: CDR1 DFQATT, CDR2 SNEGSKA (reference sequence). The CDR3 is 12 amino acids. The DNA of the CDR3 is TGCAGTGCAGCCGGGACCACAGATACGCAGTATTTT. Residues: CSAAGTTDTQYF.

The J gene is TRBJ2-7, the V gene TRBV10-3; perhaps TRBD2 as D (6 bases). The length of the CDR3 is 16 residues. Germline V gene sequence: CDR1 ENHRY, CDR2 SYGVKD. V lost 4 bases and J lost 2, with 18 bases in between. For the CDR3, the DNA is TGTGCCATCAGTGGTGGCTTAGTGGGAGGAGCCTACGAGCAGTACTTC. Translation gives CAISGGLVGGAYEQYF.

The rearrangement joins TRBV20-1 to TRBJ2-2, with 8 bases aligning to TRBD2. J gave up 4 bases and V 4 bases, and 2 bases lay outside the gene matches. Germline V gene data show CDR1 as DFQATT and CDR2 as SNEGSKA (reference sequence). CDR3 length equals 13 residues. CDR3 loop: CSAKLAVTGELFF. The CDR3 region has the DNA TGCAGTGCTAAACTAGCGGTCACCGGGGAGCTGTTTTTT.

This clonotype was counted between two and nine times. V and J are TRBV6-1 and TRBJ1-3, with a possible D match to TRBD1 (6 bases). V lost 4 bases and J lost 5, with 12 bases in between. The CDR3 loop spans 14 amino acids. Germline values: CDR1 MNHNS, CDR2 SASEGT. The CDR3 sequence: CASSAYRERNTIYF. CDR3 nucleotide sequence: TGTGCCAGCAGTGCATACAGGGAGAGAAACACCATATATTTT.

The J gene is TRBJ1-2, the V gene TRBV11-2, with 12 positions matching TRBD1. The CDR3 length is 15 residues. Germline V gene lookup returns CDR1 SGHAT and CDR2 FQNNGV. The trim removed 2 bases at V and 8 bases at J, leaving 6 bases unmatched. The CDR3 DNA reads as TGTGCCAGCAGCTTACAAGCTGGGACAGGGGGCGGCTACACCTTC. Its translation: CASSLQAGTGGGYTF. Combining the CDR3 with reference TRBV11-2 and TRBJ1-2 gives the whole variable domain EAGVAQSPRYKIIEKRQSVAFWCNPISGHATLYWYQQILGQGPKLLIQFQNNGVVDDSQLPKDRFSAERLKGVDSTLKIQPAKLEDSAVYLCASSLQAGTGGGYTFGSGTRLTVV.

J is TRBJ1-4 and V is TRBV5-1; TRBD1 might be the D (5 bases). V lost 0 bases and J 8 bases, leaving 11 bases between the germline ends. This CDR3 region has 14 residues. Germline V gene sequence: CDR1 SGHRS, CDR2 YFSETQ. The CDR3 region is CASSLAVRGEKLFF. As DNA, the CDR3 is TGCGCCAGCAGCTTGGCAGTTCGGGGGGAAAAACTGTTTTTT. Complete variable domain (other parts from reference TRBV5-1 and TRBJ1-4): KAGVTQTPRYLIKTRGQQVTLSCSPISGHRSVSWYQQTPGQGLQFLFEYFSETQRNKGNFPGRFSGRQFSNSRSEMNVSTLELGDSALYLCASSLAVRGEKLFFGSGTQLSVL.

The V call is TRBV5-1, the J call TRBJ2-7; a weak D match, TRBD2 (7 bases). The CDR3 is 16 amino acids. Germline V gives CDR1 SGHRS, CDR2 YFSETQ. The V gene lost 4 bases and the J gene lost 3 bases, with 20 bases spanning the gap. Here the CDR3 DNA reads TGCGCCAGCAGCGGGGGGGCTCAGCCGGAGTACTACGAGCAGTACTTC. Its translation: CASSGGAQPEYYEQYF.

In its sample, this clonotype was seen a few times. This rearrangement joins TRBV7-2 to TRBJ2-1, with D perhaps matching TRBD1 (6 bases). V was pared by 2 bases and J by 5 bases, with 7 bases between. In germline, CDR1 is SGHTA, CDR2 FQGNSA. The CDR3 contains 13 residues. Written as DNA, the CDR3 is TGTGCCAGCAGCTTATGGGACAACAATGAGCAGTTCTTC. It specifies CASSLWDNNEQFF.

This chain uses TRBV5-1 with TRBJ2-2; no definite D call. This CDR3 region has 13 residues. Germline values: CDR1 SGHRS, CDR2 YFSETQ. With 1 base removed from V and 3 bases from J, the gap between germline ends came to 4 bases. In DNA, the CDR3 is TGCGCCAGCAGCTTGATGGACACCGGGGAGCTGTTTTTT. Its protein is CASSLMDTGELFF.

This clonotype showed up just a few times. This rearrangement joins TRBV7-3 to TRBJ2-5, with D possibly matching TRBD2 (6 bases). The CDR3 extends over 13 amino acids. Trimming left V 5 bases short and J 4 bases short, with 11 bases between. Looked up from germline, CDR1 is SGHTA and CDR2 is FQGTGA. In nucleotides, the CDR3 is TGTGCCAGCAGCCCAGCGGGCGGAGAGACCCAGTACTTC. Translation: CASSPAGGETQYF.